This entry features one T cell receptor (beta chain) sequence. Other DNA sequences in this sample translate to the same CDR3. These data come from a study of shared clonotypes between healthy human individuals. TCRdb's copy holds only in-frame clones and misses some; the assay was immunoSEQ multiplex PCR. The table lists about 1.5 million clones, roughly 95% of them singletons. Between the trimmed V and J ends, which lost 2 bases and 7 bases, there was a span of 6 bases. The CDR3 spans 12 residues. CDR1 is LNHDA and CDR2 is SQIVND in the germline V gene (reference sequence). V and J are TRBV19 and TRBJ1-5; D gene ambiguous. The sequencing input was naive CD4+ T cells sorted from blood. The subset denotes: CD45RA+ positively selected. This clonotype was obtained from a man aged 25-45 years in good health. The CDR3 here is CASSIRGQPQHF. The CDR3 region has the DNA TGTGCCAGTAGTATAAGAGGGCAGCCCCAGCATTTT.